This record concerns one T cell receptor beta chain sequence. Its specificity is unknown. This entry is derived from a study of T cells in Graves' hyperthyroidism and ophthalmopathy. Study background: Pretreatment peripheral blood was obtained at initial diagnosis.

CDR1 SQVTM and CDR2 ANQGSEA come from the germline V gene. V lost 3 bases to trimming and J lost 4 bases, with 12 bases between them. This CDR3 comprises 13 residues. Amplification of TCR beta CDR3 regions used RNA as the template. The HTBI primer set drove a first-round RT-PCR of the TCR CDR3. TCRdb independently ran MiXCR on the multiplex PCR reads; one entry per CDR3 protein. The sample carries some 360,000 distinct CDR3 sequences, approximately 14% recorded once. The study, taken as a whole, reports: Most clonotypes that expanded in the thyroid above 0.001 also showed up in blood. Before onset, ophthalmopathy was predicted by the model a median roughly six months earlier. Researchers report that a 13 V-J model separated ophthalmopathy from stable hyperthyroidism.

The J gene is TRBJ1-1, the V gene TRBV29-1; D remains ambiguous. The sequence came from a woman aged 55-75 years with Graves' hyperthyroidism. Sample: blood. CDR3 in amino acids: CSVEGRLGTEAFF. The CDR3 DNA reads TGCAGCGTTGAGGGTAGGTTGGGCACTGAAGCTTTCTTT.